This passage covers 3 T cell receptor beta chains from one sample sequenced in a study of T cells in Graves' hyperthyroidism and ophthalmopathy. TCR beta CDR3 region amplification was performed from RNA transcripts. The HTBI set primed first-round TCR CDR3 RT-PCR. TCRdb called the multiplex PCR reads again in MiXCR, with one record for every CDR3 protein. Among over 700,000 distinct CDR3 sequences listed, roughly 40% were seen once. Sequencing used blood. The receptor set was obtained from a young man with Graves' hyperthyroidism.

The gene calls are TRBV7-2 and TRBJ2-7; maybe TRBD2 (7 bases). The V gene's germline CDR1 is SGHTA and CDR2 FQGNSA. This CDR3 spans 16 amino acids. Between the trimmed V and J ends, which lost 6 bases and 0 bases, there was a span of 18 bases. The CDR3 DNA sequence: TGTGCCAGCAGTTTTGAGGGAGGGGGGATCTCCTACGAGCAGTACTTC. It yields the protein CASSFEGGGISYEQYF.

Of note for this clonotype: This may come from a read error, since a much larger clone is one base off. The V and J genes are TRBV20-1 and TRBJ1-4; TRBD1 might be the D (5 bases). The V gene's germline CDR1 is DFQATT and CDR2 SNEGSKA (reference sequence). This CDR3 region has 15 residues. Trimming left V 5 bases short and J 0 bases short, with 13 bases between. CDR3 bases: TGCAGTGCTGGTCTCGGACATGCAACTAATGAAAAACTGTTTTTT. Translating gives CSAGLGHATNEKLFF.

This chain connects TRBV2 to TRBJ1-4, with TRBD1 matching over 7 bases. Losses at the gene ends were 6 bases for V and 8 bases for J; bases not matched to a gene: 9. In germline, CDR1 is SNHLY, CDR2 FYNNEI. The CDR3 spans 14 residues. In nucleotides, the CDR3 is TGTGCCAGCAGCCCCGGGGACAGTCGGGAAAAACTGTTTTTT. This gives the protein CASSPGDSREKLFF.